The next 16 T cell receptor beta chains were all read from a single sample in a study of shared clonotypes between healthy human individuals. Clones were sequenced by immunoSEQ multiplex PCR, and TCRdb holds only the in-frame ones, with some missing. The data show some 1.1 million clones, about 72% seen once. The sequenced sample was memory CD4+ T cells from PBMCs. The subset: CD45RA-negative fraction. These receptors were obtained from a young man in good health. Some clones in this sample may be carry-over from other donors' samples.

The rearrangement uses TRBV5-6 and TRBJ2-5, with TRBD2 matching 11 bases. The CDR3 is made up of 14 amino acids. Trimming took 4 bases from V and 3 from J; bases not matched to a gene: 2. Germline lookup yields CDR1 SGHDT and CDR2 YYEEEE. CDR3: CASSRGLAEETQYF. CDR3 bases: TGTGCCAGCAGCCGGGGACTAGCGGAAGAGACCCAGTACTTC.

As concerns this clone: A single base separates this from a much larger clone, so it may be a read error. This sample also contains other DNA sequences that code for the same CDR3. V and J are TRBV20-1 and TRBJ2-1, with D hard to call. The CDR3 has 10 amino acids. V lost 4 bases and J 6 bases, leaving 4 bases between the germline ends. Germline CDR1 reads DFQATT; CDR2 reads SNEGSKA (reference sequence). In DNA, the CDR3 is TGCAGTGCTATCTCCAATGAGCAGTTCTTC. This gives the protein CSAISNEQFF.

Details on this clone: Other DNA sequences of this sample code for an identical CDR3. The chain couples TRBV2 to TRBJ2-1; D gene uncertain. The V end was cut by 7 bases, the J end by 1 base, with 8 bases between. This CDR3 comprises 13 residues. The germline V gene encodes CDR1 SNHLY and CDR2 FYNNEI. The CDR3 bases are TGTGCCAGCATGGTGGGTTCCTACAATGAGCAGTTCTTC. Protein sequence: CASMVGSYNEQFF.

This rearrangement joins TRBV5-1 to TRBJ2-7; maybe TRBD2 (6 bases). This CDR3 contains 15 residues. The germline V and J ends were trimmed by 4 bases and 6 bases, with 20 bases remaining between them. CDR1 and CDR2 (germline): SGHRS, YFSETQ. CDR3 DNA sequence: TGCGCCAGCAGCCCGGGGGAGTGGGTTTTGGGCGAGCAGTACTTC. This gives the protein CASSPGEWVLGEQYF. Combining the CDR3 with reference TRBV5-1 and TRBJ2-7 gives the whole variable domain KAGVTQTPRYLIKTRGQQVTLSCSPISGHRSVSWYQQTPGQGLQFLFEYFSETQRNKGNFPGRFSGRQFSNSRSEMNVSTLELGDSALYLCASSPGEWVLGEQYFGPGTRLTVT.

The chain joins TRBV5-6 to TRBJ2-1; the D gene is possibly TRBD2 (5 bases). V dropped 4 bases and J dropped 6 bases, with 17 bases sitting between them. The CDR3 is 15 amino acids. Germline lookup yields CDR1 SGHDT and CDR2 YYEEEE. DNA for the CDR3: TGTGCCAGCAGCCGCCGGGGAGTTACGGCCAATGAGCAGTTCTTC. It encodes CASSRRGVTANEQFF.

This clone was seen a handful of times. V and J are TRBV4-3 and TRBJ2-3; D is uncertain. The V gene lost 1 base and the J gene lost 0 bases, with 11 bases spanning the gap. Germline V gene lookup returns CDR1 LGHNA and CDR2 YSLEER. The length of the CDR3 is 16 residues. CDR3 region: CASSQVLSTSTDTQYF. CDR3 nucleotide sequence: TGCGCCAGCAGCCAAGTTTTATCGACAAGCACAGATACGCAGTATTTT.

The V and J genes are TRBV18 and TRBJ2-7, with D possibly TRBD2 on 6 matching bases. From germline, CDR1 is KGHSH and CDR2 LQKENI. Trimming stripped 3 bases from V and 3 bases from J, with 12 bases between. The CDR3 has 14 residues. CDR3 sequence reads: CASSPETGVYEQYF. CDR3 DNA sequence: TGTGCCAGCTCACCTGAGACGGGGGTCTACGAGCAGTACTTC.

The V and J genes are TRBV5-6 and TRBJ1-5, with 7 bases that match TRBD1. The CDR3 loop spans 16 amino acids. The V gene end was trimmed by 0 bases and the J gene end by 2 bases; junction bases not matched to a gene: 5. The germline V gene encodes CDR1 SGHDT and CDR2 YYEEEE. The CDR3 reads CASSLARGVGNQPQHF. The CDR3 region has the DNA TGTGCCAGCAGCTTGGCCAGGGGGGTAGGCAATCAGCCCCAGCATTTT.

The rearrangement links TRBV6-5 to TRBJ1-2, with TRBD1 matching 9 bases. The ends lost 5 bases at V and 8 bases at J; junction bases unmatched: 12. Per germline, CDR1 MNHEY and CDR2 SVGAGI. The CDR3 spans 15 residues. CDR3 region: CASSPNPGTGYGYTF. The CDR3, as DNA: TGTGCCAGCAGTCCCAACCCCGGGACAGGGTACGGCTACACCTTC.

V gene TRBV9 combines with J gene TRBJ2-2, with D possibly matching TRBD2 (5 bases). There are 16 residues in the CDR3. Trimming took off 4 bases at V and 7 bases at J, with 20 bases between the two ends. Germline lookup yields CDR1 SGDLS and CDR2 YYNGEE. CDR3 sequence: CASSPSGALGGGELFF. In nucleotides, the CDR3 is TGTGCCAGCAGCCCGAGCGGAGCTCTCGGAGGCGGGGAGCTGTTTTTT.

V and J are TRBV11-2 and TRBJ2-7; 10 bases are a match to TRBD1. The CDR3 runs 15 residues. Germline-derived CDR1 and CDR2 are SGHAT and FQNNGV. Losses at the gene ends were 4 bases for V and 5 bases for J; bases not matched to a gene: 8. Here the CDR3 DNA reads TGTGCCAGCAGCTCGTACCGGGACAGGGGCCACGAGCAGTACTTC. Amino acids: CASSSYRDRGHEQYF.

Of note for this clone: A read error may explain this, as a much larger clone is one base away. CDR3 residues: CAWSASFESEQYF. CDR3 DNA: TGTGCCTGGAGTGCGTCCTTCGAAAGCGAGCAGTACTTC. J is TRBJ2-7 and V is TRBV30; D not resolved. The CDR3 loop spans 13 amino acids. The V gene lost 1 base and the J gene lost 6 bases, with 13 bases spanning the gap. Germline V gene lookup returns CDR1 GTSNPN and CDR2 SVGIG (reference sequence).

The chain recombines TRBV9 with TRBJ2-7, with 9 bases identical to TRBD1. Germline V gene lookup returns CDR1 SGDLS and CDR2 YYNGEE. The CDR3 is made up of 15 amino acids. After removal of 4 bases from V and 3 bases from J, the junction contained 8 bases not matched to a gene. CDR3 DNA: TGTGCCAGCAGCATCCAACCGGGACAGGGCTACGAGCAGTACTTC. It is translated as CASSIQPGQGYEQYF.

This chain uses TRBV6-5 with TRBJ2-1; 8 nucleotides align to TRBD2. Germline values: CDR1 MNHEY, CDR2 SVGAGI. The CDR3 runs to 15 residues. Trimming removed 4 bases from V and 4 bases from J; junction bases left unmatched: 6. CDR3 sequence: CASSSGGVRYNEQFF. CDR3 DNA: TGTGCCAGCAGTTCGGGAGGGGTCCGTTACAATGAGCAGTTCTTC.

This clone came up a few times. The chain joins TRBV5-4 to TRBJ2-2, with 8 bases fitting TRBD2. The CDR3 length is 15 residues. V was clipped by 3 bases and J by 11 bases; unmatched bases: 12. In germline, CDR1 is SGHNT, CDR2 YYREEE (reference sequence). Written as DNA, the CDR3 is TGTGCCAGCAGCTCGAAACGCGGGAGGATGCACGAGCTGTTTTTT. This translates into CASSSKRGRMHELFF.

The rearrangement uses TRBV5-1 and TRBJ2-2, with 8 nucleotides matching TRBD1. The trim removed 4 bases at V and 4 bases at J, leaving 6 bases unmatched. Looked up from germline, CDR1 is SGHRS and CDR2 is YFSETQ. This CDR3 contains 15 residues. In nucleotides, the CDR3 is TGCGCCAGCAGCCTCGGGACAGGCTCCACCGGGGAGCTGTTTTTT. Encoded protein: CASSLGTGSTGELFF.